The clone carrying this T cell receptor beta chain was seen only a few times. Its antigen is currently unknown. The data belong to a study of glioma-infiltrating T cells. About the study: Samples included WHO grade II oligodendrogliomas or astrocytomas and initial-diagnosis grade IV glioblastomas. Target coverage was roughly 4- to 11-fold for roughly one million blood T cells.

The CDR3 extends over 13 amino acids. Germline CDR1 is LNHNV and CDR2 is YYDKDF (reference sequence). Trimming removed 9 bases from V and 3 bases from J, with 13 bases in between. Overall study results and limits: CDR3 overlap between tissue and blood was very small. Patients with low tissue-blood divergence carried a signature set of shared blood CDR3 motifs.

The iRepertoire nested amplicon-rescue multiplex PCR amplified TCR alpha and beta CDR3s from RNA. MiXCR was run by TCRdb on the multiplex PCR reads, yielding one entry per CDR3 protein. The sample records more than 350,000 distinct CDR3 sequences, roughly two fifths being singletons. The V gene is TRBV15, the J gene TRBJ2-3, with a weak D call TRBD1 (7 bases). The TCR originated in a human donor with low-grade glioma or glioblastoma, undergoing nonglioma brain surgery, or in good health (not recorded which). The sample comprised glioma tissue, nonneoplastic brain tissue, or PBMCs (not recorded which). CDR3 residues: CATTEGATDTQYF. For the CDR3, the DNA is TGTGCCACGACGGAGGGGGCAACAGATACGCAGTATTTT.